This T cell receptor beta chain is from a study of glioma-infiltrating T cells after dendritic cell vaccination. Study-wide results and limits: Survival was not directly related to TCR clonality in these patients.

The data were produced by immunoSEQ multiplex PCR, yet TCRdb's version contains in-frame clones alone and is incomplete. The data show tens of thousands of clones, 81% seen once. Points on this clone: The antigen remains undetermined.

Germline-derived CDR1 and CDR2 are SGHDT and YYEEEE. The V end lost 0 bases, the J end lost 1 base, and 12 bases lay between the germline ends. The CDR3 runs to 16 residues. Isocitrate dehydrogenase mutation was absent in all glioblastoma patients. The source of this sequence is a human donor with glioblastoma. This specimen consisted of blood, obtained before dendritic cell vaccination. The genes are TRBV5-6 and TRBJ2-3; TRBD2 is a possible D gene (6 bases). The CDR3 nucleotides read TGTGCCAGCAGCTTGGTTCCGGGACTGGGCACAGATACGCAGTATTTT. Residues: CASSLVPGLGTDTQYF.